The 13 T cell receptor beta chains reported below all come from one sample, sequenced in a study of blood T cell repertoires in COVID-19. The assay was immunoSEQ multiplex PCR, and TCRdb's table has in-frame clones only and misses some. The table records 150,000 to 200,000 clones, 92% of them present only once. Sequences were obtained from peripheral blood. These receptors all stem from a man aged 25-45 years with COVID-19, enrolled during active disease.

The CDR3, as DNA: TGTGCCAGCAGCTTAGCGGTTATCACCTACAATGAGCAGTTCTTC. Amino acids: CASSLAVITYNEQFF. The chain employs TRBV5-5 and TRBJ2-1; a weak D match, TRBD2 (5 bases). This CDR3 contains 15 residues. Germline values: CDR1 SGHKS, CDR2 YYEKEE (reference sequence). Trimming removed 2 bases at V and 2 bases at J, with 11 bases between. The variable domain in full, completed from reference TRBV5-5 and TRBJ2-1, reads DAGVTQSPTHLIKTRGQQVTLRCSPISGHKSVSWYQQVLGQGPQFIFQYYEKEERGRGNFPDRFSARQFPNYSSELNVNALLLGDSALYLCASSLAVITYNEQFFGPGTRLTVL.

CDR3 bases: TGTGCCAGCAGCATGGGACAGGGGACGAACACCGGGGAGCTGTTTTTT. It specifies CASSMGQGTNTGELFF. The genes are TRBV11-2 and TRBJ2-2; 10 positions match TRBD1. The CDR3 has 16 amino acids. The germline gives CDR1 SGHAT, CDR2 FQNNGV. V gave up 5 bases and J gave up 0 bases; unmatched junction bases: 3.

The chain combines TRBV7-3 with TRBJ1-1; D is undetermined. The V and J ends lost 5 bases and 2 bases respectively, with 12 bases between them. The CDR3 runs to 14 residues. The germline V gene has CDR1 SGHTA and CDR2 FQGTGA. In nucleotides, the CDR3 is TGTGCCAGCAGCCCAAGCCCGGGAAACACTGAAGCTTTCTTT. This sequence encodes CASSPSPGNTEAFF.

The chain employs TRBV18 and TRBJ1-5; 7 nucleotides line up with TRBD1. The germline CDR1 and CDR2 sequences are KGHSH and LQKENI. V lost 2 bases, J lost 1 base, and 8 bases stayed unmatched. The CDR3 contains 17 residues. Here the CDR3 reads CASSPSRTGMSNQPQHF. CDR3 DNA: TGTGCCAGCTCACCAAGTAGGACAGGCATGAGCAATCAGCCCCAGCATTTT.

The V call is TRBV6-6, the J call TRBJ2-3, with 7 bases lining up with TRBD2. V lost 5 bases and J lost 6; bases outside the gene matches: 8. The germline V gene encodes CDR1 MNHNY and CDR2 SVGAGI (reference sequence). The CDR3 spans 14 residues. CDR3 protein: CASSRGTNTDTQYF. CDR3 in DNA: TGTGCCAGCAGTCGGGGGACTAACACGGATACGCAGTATTTT.

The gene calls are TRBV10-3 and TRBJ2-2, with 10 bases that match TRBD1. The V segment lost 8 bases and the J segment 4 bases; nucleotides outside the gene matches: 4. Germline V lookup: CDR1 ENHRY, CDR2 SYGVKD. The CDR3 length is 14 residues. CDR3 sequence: CAIGQGGPTGELFF. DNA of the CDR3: TGTGCCATCGGACAGGGGGGGCCCACCGGGGAGCTGTTTTTT.

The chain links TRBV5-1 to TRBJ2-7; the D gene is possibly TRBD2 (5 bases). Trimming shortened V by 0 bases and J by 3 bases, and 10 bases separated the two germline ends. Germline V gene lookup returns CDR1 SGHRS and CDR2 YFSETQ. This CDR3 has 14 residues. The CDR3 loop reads CASSLGSGDYEQYF. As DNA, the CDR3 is TGCGCCAGCAGCTTGGGTTCCGGGGACTACGAGCAGTACTTC.

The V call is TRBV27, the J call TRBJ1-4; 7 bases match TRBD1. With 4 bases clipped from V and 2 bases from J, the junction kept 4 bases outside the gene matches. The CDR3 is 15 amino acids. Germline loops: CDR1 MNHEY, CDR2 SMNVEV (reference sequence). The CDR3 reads CASSSKTGTNEKLFF. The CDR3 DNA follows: TGTGCCAGCAGTTCCAAGACAGGGACTAATGAAAAACTGTTTTTT.

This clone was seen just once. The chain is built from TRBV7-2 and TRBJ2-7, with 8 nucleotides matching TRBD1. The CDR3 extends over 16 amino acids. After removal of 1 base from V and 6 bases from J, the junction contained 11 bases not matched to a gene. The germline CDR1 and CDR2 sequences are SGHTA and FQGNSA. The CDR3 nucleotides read TGTGCCAGCAGCTTAGTTGATGTCGGACAGGGTGTCGAGCAGTACTTC. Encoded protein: CASSLVDVGQGVEQYF.

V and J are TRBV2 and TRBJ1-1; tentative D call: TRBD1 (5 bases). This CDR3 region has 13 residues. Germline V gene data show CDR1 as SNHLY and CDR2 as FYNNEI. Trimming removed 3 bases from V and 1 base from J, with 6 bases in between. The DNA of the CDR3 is TGTGCCAGCAGTGAGACAGCGAACACTGAAGCTTTCTTT. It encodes CASSETANTEAFF.

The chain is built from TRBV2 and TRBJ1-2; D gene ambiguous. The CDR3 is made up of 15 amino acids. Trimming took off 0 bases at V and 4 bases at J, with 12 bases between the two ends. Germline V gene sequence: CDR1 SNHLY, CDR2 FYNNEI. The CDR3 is CASSEAGRMAYGYTF. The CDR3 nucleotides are TGTGCCAGCAGTGAAGCGGGCAGGATGGCCTATGGCTACACCTTC.

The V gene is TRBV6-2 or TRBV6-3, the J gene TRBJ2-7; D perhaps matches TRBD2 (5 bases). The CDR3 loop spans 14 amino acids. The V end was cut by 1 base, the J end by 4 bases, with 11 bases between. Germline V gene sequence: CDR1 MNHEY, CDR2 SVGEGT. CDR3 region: CASSYWAGGYEQYF. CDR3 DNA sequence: TGTGCCAGCAGTTACTGGGCAGGCGGGTACGAGCAGTACTTC.

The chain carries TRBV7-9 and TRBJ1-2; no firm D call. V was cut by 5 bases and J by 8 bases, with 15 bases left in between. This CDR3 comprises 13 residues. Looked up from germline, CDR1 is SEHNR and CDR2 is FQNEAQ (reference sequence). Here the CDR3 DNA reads TGTGCCAGCAGCACGGACTGGGCGGGCGGCTACACCTTC. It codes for CASSTDWAGGYTF. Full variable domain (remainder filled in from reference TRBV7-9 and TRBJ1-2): DTGVSQNPRHKITKRGQNVTFRCDPISEHNRLYWYRQTLGQGPEFLTYFQNEAQLEKSRLLSDRFSAERPKGSFSTLEIQRTEQGDSAMYLCASSTDWAGGYTFGSGTRLTVV.